This T cell receptor (beta chain) was captured in a study of blood T cell repertoires in COVID-19. Study overall: The cDNA or gDNA used as material had been derived from T cells, B-cell-depleted T cells, or PBMCs.

Original methodology: Estimates of nucleated cell counts were drawn from the amplification of reference gene primers. Assay: immunoSEQ multiplex PCR; the TCRdb copy retains only in-frame clones and omits some. The DNA gave D and trimming, while V, J and clone size come from that table. The table includes 75,000 to 100,000 clones, 86% detected once. V gave up 5 bases and J gave up 9 bases; unmatched junction bases: 9. Germline CDR1 is SGHVS and CDR2 is FQNEAQ. This CDR3 spans 15 amino acids. The receptor was isolated from an elderly woman with acute or convalescent COVID-19. The chain joins TRBV7-8 to TRBJ2-3, with 12 bases matching TRBD1. The sequenced sample was peripheral blood. Here the CDR3 reads CASSTRGQGAGTQYF. CDR3 DNA sequence: TGTGCCAGCAGCACAAGGGGACAGGGGGCGGGAACGCAGTATTTT.